This T cell receptor beta chain was identified in a study of T cells in Graves' hyperthyroidism and ophthalmopathy. This clonotype was recorded at least ten times. Amplification targeted TCR beta CDR3 regions from RNA transcripts. The TCR CDR3 was amplified in a first-round RT-PCR using the HTBI primer set. TCRdb reanalysed the multiplex PCR reads using MiXCR and keeps one entry per CDR3 protein. This sample has 150,000 to 200,000 distinct CDR3 sequences, with 9.4% found just once. The TCR originated in a woman aged 18-35 years with Graves' hyperthyroidism that later progressed to Graves' ophthalmopathy. The sample consisted of blood.

The CDR3 DNA reads TGTGCCAGTAGTATTTACGGAACCCTGAACACTGAAGCTTTCTTT. The encoded protein is CASSIYGTLNTEAFF. The rearrangement links TRBV19 to TRBJ1-1; D remains ambiguous. The germline V gene encodes CDR1 LNHDA and CDR2 SQIVND (reference sequence). The CDR3 is 15 residues long. V lost 3 bases and J 0 bases, leaving 11 bases between the germline ends.